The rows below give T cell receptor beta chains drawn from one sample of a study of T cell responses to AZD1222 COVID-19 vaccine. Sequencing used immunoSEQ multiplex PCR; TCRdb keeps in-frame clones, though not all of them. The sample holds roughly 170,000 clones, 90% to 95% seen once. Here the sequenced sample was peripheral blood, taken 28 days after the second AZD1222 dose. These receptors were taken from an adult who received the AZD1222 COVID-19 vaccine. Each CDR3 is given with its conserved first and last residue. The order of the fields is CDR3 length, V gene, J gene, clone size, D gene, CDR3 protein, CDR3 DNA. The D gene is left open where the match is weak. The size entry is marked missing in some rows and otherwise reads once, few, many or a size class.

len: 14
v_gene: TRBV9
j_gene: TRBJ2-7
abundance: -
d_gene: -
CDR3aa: CASSEEVGSHEQYF
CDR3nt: TGTGCCAGCAGCGAAGAGGTGGGTTCCCACGAGCAGTACTTC

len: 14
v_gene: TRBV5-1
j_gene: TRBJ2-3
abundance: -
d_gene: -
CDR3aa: CASSLTSGDLAVNF
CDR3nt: TGCGCCAGCAGCTTGACGAGCGGAGACCTAGCAGTCAATTTT

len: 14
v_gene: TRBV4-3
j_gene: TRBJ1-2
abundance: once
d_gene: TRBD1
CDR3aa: CASSQRGQYYGYTF
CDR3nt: TGCGCCAGCAGCCAACGGGGACAGTACTATGGCTACACCTTC

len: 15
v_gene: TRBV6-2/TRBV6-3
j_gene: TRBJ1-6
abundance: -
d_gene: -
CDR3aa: CASSGTGRRHSPLHF
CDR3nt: TGTGCCAGCAGTGGCACGGGGAGGCGGCATTCACCCCTCCACTTT

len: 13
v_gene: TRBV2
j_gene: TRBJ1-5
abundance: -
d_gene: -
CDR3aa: CASSDNFEQPQHF
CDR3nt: TGTGCCAGCAGTGATAACTTCGAGCAGCCCCAGCATTTT

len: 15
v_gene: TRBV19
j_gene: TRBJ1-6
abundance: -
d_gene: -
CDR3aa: CASSMGQGRNSPLHF
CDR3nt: TGTGCCAGTAGTATGGGTCAGGGGAGAAATTCACCCCTCCACTTT

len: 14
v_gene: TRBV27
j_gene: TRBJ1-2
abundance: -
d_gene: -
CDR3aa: CASSAYSGRGGYTF
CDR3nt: TGTGCCAGCAGTGCGTACTCGGGGCGCGGTGGCTACACCTTC

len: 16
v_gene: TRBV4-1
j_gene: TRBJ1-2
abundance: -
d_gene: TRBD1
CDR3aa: CASKRDRGRSVDGYTF
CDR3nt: TGCGCCAGCAAGAGAGACAGGGGGCGAAGTGTGGATGGCTACACCTTC

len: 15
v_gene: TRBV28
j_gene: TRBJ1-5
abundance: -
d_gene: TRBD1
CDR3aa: CASSLDRVGPQPQHF
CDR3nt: TGTGCCAGCAGTTTAGACAGGGTTGGTCCCCAGCCCCAGCATTTT

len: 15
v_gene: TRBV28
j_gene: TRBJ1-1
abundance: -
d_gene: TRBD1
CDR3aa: CASRIYGQGNTEAFF
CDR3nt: TGTGCCAGCAGAATTTACGGACAGGGGAACACTGAAGCTTTCTTT

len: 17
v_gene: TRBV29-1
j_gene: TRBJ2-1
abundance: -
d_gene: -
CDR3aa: CSVEARSRGSSYNEQFF
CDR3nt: TGCAGCGTTGAAGCCCGGAGTCGTGGGAGCTCCTACAATGAGCAGTTCTTC

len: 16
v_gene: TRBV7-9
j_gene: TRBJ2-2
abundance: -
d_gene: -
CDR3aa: CASSLDREGLTGELFF
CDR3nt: TGTGCCAGCAGCCTTGACAGGGAGGGACTCACCGGGGAGCTGTTTTTT

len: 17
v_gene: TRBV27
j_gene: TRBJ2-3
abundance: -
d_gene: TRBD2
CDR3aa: CASSRTIVAGGQDTQYF
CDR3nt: TGTGCCAGCAGTCGCACTATTGTAGCGGGAGGGCAGGATACGCAGTATTTT

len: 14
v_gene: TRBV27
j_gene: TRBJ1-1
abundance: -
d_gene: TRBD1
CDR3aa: CASSYQGGNTEAFF
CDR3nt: TGTGCCAGCAGTTACCAGGGGGGGAACACTGAAGCTTTCTTT

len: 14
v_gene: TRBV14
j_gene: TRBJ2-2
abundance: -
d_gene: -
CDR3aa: CASSQATQGGELFF
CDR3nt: TGTGCCAGCAGCCAAGCAACCCAGGGCGGGGAGCTGTTTTTT

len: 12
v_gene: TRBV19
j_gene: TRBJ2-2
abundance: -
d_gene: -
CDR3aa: CASRYRVGELFF
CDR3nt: TGTGCCAGTAGGTACAGGGTCGGGGAGCTGTTTTTT

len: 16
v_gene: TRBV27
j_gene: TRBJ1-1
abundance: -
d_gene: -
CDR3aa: CASSSSDGGRISEAFF
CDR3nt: TGTGCCAGCAGTTCATCCGACGGGGGACGAATCTCTGAAGCTTTCTTT

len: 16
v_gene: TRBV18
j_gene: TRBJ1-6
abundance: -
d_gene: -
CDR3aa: CASSPRGARVDSPLHF
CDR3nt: TGTGCCAGCTCACCCCGGGGGGCGCGTGTGGATTCACCCCTCCACTTT

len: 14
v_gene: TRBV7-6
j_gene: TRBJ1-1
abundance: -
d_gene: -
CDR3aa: CASSLDLRNTEAFF
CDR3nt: TGTGCCAGCAGCTTAGACTTGCGGAACACTGAAGCTTTCTTT

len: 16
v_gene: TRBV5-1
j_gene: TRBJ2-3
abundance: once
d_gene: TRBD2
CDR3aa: CASSWRLAELADTQYF
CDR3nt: TGCGCCAGCAGCTGGAGACTAGCGGAGCTGGCAGATACGCAGTATTTT

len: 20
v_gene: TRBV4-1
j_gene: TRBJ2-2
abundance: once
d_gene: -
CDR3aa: CASSQDVTSYSRQNTGELFF
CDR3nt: TGCGCCAGCAGCCAAGATGTTACCTCGTATTCCAGACAGAATACCGGGGAGCTGTTTTTT

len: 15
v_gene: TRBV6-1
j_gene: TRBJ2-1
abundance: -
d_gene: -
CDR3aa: CASSEALLTETLQFF
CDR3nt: TGTGCCAGCAGTGAAGCGCTCCTGACAGAAACTCTCCAGTTCTTC

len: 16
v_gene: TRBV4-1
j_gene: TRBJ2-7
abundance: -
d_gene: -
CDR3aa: CASSQDKSSDYYEQYF
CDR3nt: TGCGCCAGCAGTCAGGACAAGAGTTCGGACTACTACGAGCAGTACTTC

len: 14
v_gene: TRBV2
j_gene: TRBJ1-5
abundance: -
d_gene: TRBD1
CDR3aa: CARTGVVGNQPQHF
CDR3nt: TGTGCCAGGACAGGGGTTGTGGGCAATCAGCCCCAGCATTTT

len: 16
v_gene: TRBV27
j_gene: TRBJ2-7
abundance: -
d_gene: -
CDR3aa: CASPDRRPLTSYEQYF
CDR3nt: TGTGCCAGCCCGGATAGGCGTCCGCTAACCTCCTACGAGCAGTACTTC

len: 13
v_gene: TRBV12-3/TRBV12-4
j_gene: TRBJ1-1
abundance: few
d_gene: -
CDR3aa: CASRVGGNTEAFF
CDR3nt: TGTGCCAGCAGAGTAGGAGGGAACACTGAAGCTTTCTTT

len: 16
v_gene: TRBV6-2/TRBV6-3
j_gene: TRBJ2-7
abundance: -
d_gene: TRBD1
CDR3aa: CASSYLGTGRSYEQYF
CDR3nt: TGTGCCAGCAGTTACCTAGGGACAGGCCGCTCCTACGAGCAGTACTTC

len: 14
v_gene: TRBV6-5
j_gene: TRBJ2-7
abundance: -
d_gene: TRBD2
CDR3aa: CASSRDYPPYEQYF
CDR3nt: TGTGCCAGCAGCAGGGACTACCCTCCCTACGAGCAGTACTTC

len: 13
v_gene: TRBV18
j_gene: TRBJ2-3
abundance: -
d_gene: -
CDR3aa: CASSPPLADTQYF
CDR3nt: TGTGCCAGCTCACCACCGTTAGCAGATACGCAGTATTTT

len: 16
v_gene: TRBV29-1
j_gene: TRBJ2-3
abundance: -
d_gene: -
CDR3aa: CSVGRRGRGSTDTQYF
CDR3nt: TGCAGCGTCGGCCGCAGGGGCAGGGGATCCACAGATACGCAGTATTTT

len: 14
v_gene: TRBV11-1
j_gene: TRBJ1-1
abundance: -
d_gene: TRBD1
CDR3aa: CASSSGQGITEAFF
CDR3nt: TGTGCCAGCAGCTCGGGACAGGGAATTACTGAAGCTTTCTTT

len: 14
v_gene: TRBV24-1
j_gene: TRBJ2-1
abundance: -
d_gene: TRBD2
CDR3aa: CATSSGNSYNEQFF
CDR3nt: TGTGCCACCTCGAGCGGGAACTCCTACAATGAGCAGTTCTTC

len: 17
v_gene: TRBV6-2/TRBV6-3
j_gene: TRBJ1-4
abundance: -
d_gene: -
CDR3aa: CASSGREKFATNEKLFF
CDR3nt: TGTGCCAGCAGTGGACGGGAAAAGTTTGCAACTAATGAAAAACTGTTTTTT

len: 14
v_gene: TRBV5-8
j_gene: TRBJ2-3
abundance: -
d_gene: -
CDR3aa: CASSFRGSIDTQYF
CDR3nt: TGTGCCAGCAGCTTTCGGGGGTCGATAGATACGCAGTATTTT

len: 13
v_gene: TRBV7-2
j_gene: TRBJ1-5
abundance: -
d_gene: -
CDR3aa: CASSSQRTRPQHF
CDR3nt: TGTGCCAGCAGCTCCCAGAGGACTAGGCCCCAGCATTTT

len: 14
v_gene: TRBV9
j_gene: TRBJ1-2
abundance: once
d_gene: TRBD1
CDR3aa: CASSPQGGNYGYTF
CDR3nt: TGTGCCAGCAGCCCACAGGGGGGAAACTATGGCTACACCTTC

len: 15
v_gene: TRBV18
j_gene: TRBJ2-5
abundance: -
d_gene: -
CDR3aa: CASSPPSGGRETQYF
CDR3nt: TGTGCCAGCTCACCACCTTCGGGGGGCAGGGAGACCCAGTACTTC

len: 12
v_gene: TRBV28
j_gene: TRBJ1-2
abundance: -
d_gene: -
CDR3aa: CASSVDISGYTF
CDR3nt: TGTGCCAGCAGTGTGGACATATCTGGCTACACCTTC

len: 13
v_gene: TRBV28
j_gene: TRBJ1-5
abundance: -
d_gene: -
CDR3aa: CASRTGGNQPQHF
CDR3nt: TGTGCCAGCAGGACAGGTGGCAATCAGCCCCAGCATTTT

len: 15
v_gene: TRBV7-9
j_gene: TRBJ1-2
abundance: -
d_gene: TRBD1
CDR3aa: CASRIGQGAADGYTF
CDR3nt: TGTGCCAGCAGAATCGGACAGGGGGCAGCGGATGGCTACACCTTC

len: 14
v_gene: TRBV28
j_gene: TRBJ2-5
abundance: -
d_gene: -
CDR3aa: CASSLFQGAETQYF
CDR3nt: TGTGCCAGCAGTTTATTTCAGGGTGCAGAGACCCAGTACTTC

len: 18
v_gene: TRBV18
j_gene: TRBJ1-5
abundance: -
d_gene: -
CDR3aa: CASSPFAQAPGSVSPQHF
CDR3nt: TGTGCCAGCTCTCCTTTTGCGCAGGCGCCAGGGTCTGTTTCGCCCCAGCATTTT

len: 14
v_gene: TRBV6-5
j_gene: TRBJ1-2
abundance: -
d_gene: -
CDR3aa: CASSYMGLGYGYTF
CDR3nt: TGTGCCAGCAGTTACATGGGGCTTGGCTATGGCTACACCTTC

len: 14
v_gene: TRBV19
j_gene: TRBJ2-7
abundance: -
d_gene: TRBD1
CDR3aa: CASSVSGGAYEQYF
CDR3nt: TGTGCCAGTAGTGTGTCAGGGGGCGCGTACGAGCAGTACTTC

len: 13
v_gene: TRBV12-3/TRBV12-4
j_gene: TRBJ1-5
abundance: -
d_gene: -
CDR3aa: CASSKGKGQPQHF
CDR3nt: TGTGCCAGCAGTAAGGGGAAGGGTCAGCCCCAGCATTTT

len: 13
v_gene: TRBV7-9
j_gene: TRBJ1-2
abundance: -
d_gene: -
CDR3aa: CASSLGGLDGYTF
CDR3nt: TGTGCCAGCAGCTTGGGGGGATTAGATGGCTACACCTTC

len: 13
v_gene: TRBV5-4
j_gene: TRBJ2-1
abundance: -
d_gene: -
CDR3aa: CASSSGVNNEQFF
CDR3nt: TGTGCCAGCAGCTCCGGGGTTAACAATGAGCAGTTCTTC

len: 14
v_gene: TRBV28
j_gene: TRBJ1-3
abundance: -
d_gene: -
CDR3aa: CAITGPHSGNTIYF
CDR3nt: TGTGCCATAACAGGGCCGCACTCTGGAAACACCATATATTTT

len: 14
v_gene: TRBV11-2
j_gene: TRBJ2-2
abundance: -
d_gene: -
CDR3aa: CASSPERSTGELFF
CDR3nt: TGTGCCAGCAGCCCCGAGCGGAGCACCGGGGAGCTGTTTTTT